The 17 T cell receptor beta chains in this list originate from one sample, sequenced in a study of cytomegalovirus exposure and HLA in healthy donors. The study ran its PCR with 60 Vbeta and 13 Jbeta primers. TCRdb's table, derived via immunoSEQ multiplex PCR, lists solely in-frame clones and lacks some. The table includes over 95,000 clones, about 61% detected once. Sequenced: PBMCs. The receptors originated from a man in his late teens or twenties in good health and CMV-seropositive.

The chain uses TRBV4-2 and TRBJ2-1; 9 bases agree with TRBD2. Germline V gene lookup returns CDR1 LGHNA and CDR2 YNFKEQ. With 6 bases clipped from V and 9 bases from J, the junction kept 15 bases outside the gene matches. CDR3 length: 16 residues. The CDR3 reads CASRPAAGGPNGEQFF. The CDR3 DNA follows: TGTGCCAGCAGACCCGCGGCGGGGGGGCCGAACGGTGAGCAGTTCTTC.

The chain uses TRBV6-1 and TRBJ2-5, with 8 bases lining up with TRBD1. Trimming removed 6 bases from V and 1 base from J; junction bases left unmatched: 1. Germline CDR1 reads MNHNS; CDR2 reads SASEGT. CDR3 size: 13 residues. The CDR3 DNA reads TGTGCCAGCAGGACAGGGGCCCAAGAGACCCAGTACTTC. Translating it yields CASRTGAQETQYF.

The chain couples TRBV2 to TRBJ1-1, with a tentative D call TRBD1 (6 bases). V lost 7 bases and J 9 bases, leaving 15 bases between the germline ends. This CDR3 comprises 12 residues. Germline lookup yields CDR1 SNHLY and CDR2 FYNNEI. The CDR3 sequence is CASIGQWGQAFF. The CDR3, as DNA: TGTGCCAGCATCGGACAGTGGGGTCAAGCTTTCTTT.

The rearrangement uses TRBV7-8 and TRBJ2-6; D is possibly TRBD2 (5 bases). Germline assignment: CDR1 SGHVS and CDR2 FQNEAQ. The V end was cut by 2 bases, the J end by 0 bases, with 8 bases between. The CDR3 is 16 residues long. The CDR3 DNA follows: TGTGCCAGCAGCTTATGGGAGAGCTCTGGGGCCAACGTCCTGACTTTC. It translates to CASSLWESSGANVLTF. The full variable domain, rest sourced from reference TRBV7-8 and TRBJ2-6, is GAGVSQSPRYKVAKRGQDVALRCDPISGHVSLFWYQQALGQGPEFLTYFQNEAQLDKSGLPSDRFFAERPEGSVSTLKIQRTQQEDSAVYLCASSLWESSGANVLTFGAGSRLTVL.

The J gene is TRBJ2-1, the V gene TRBV9, with TRBD2 identical over 9 bases. From germline, CDR1 is SGDLS and CDR2 YYNGEE. This CDR3 spans 14 amino acids. The J segment lost 5 bases and the V segment lost 2 bases, leaving 2 bases of the junction unmatched. The CDR3, as DNA: TGTGCCAGCAGCGTCGCGGGGGGGCACAATGAGCAGTTCTTC. It codes for CASSVAGGHNEQFF.

V is TRBV6-5 and J is TRBJ2-3; possibly TRBD2 for D (5 bases). There are 13 residues in the CDR3. The germline V gene has CDR1 MNHEY and CDR2 SVGAGI. V lost 8 bases and J lost 3, with 12 bases in between. CDR3 in amino acids: CASSLLVTDTQYF. Here the CDR3 DNA reads TGTGCCAGCTCCTTACTAGTGACAGATACGCAGTATTTT.

This clone came up a few times. The chain is built from TRBV6-5 and TRBJ1-3, with D possibly matching TRBD1 (6 bases). CDR1 and CDR2 from the germline V gene are MNHEY and SVGAGI. Deletions cut 7 bases from V and 4 bases from J, with 17 bases between. This CDR3 has 15 amino acids. The CDR3 here is CASTPLGAVGNTIYF. The CDR3 DNA reads TGTGCCAGCACCCCGTTGGGGGCGGTCGGAAACACCATATATTTT.

This clone was observed a few times. The chain employs TRBV10-2 and TRBJ2-3; 8 nucleotides align to TRBD2. CDR3 length: 15 residues. Germline CDR1 and CDR2: WSHSY and SAAADI. V trimming: 4 bases; J trimming: 0 bases; junction bases outside the gene matches: 3. CDR3 DNA sequence: TGCGCCAGCAGTGGCGGGGGGTCTAGCACAGATACGCAGTATTTT. It codes for CASSGGGSSTDTQYF.

The chain uses TRBV7-9 and TRBJ2-7, with TRBD1 matching over 10 bases. The V gene's germline CDR1 is SEHNR and CDR2 FQNEAQ (reference sequence). This CDR3 is built from 14 residues. With 5 bases clipped from V and 7 bases from J, the junction kept 8 bases outside the gene matches. The CDR3 protein is CASSQTGGLGEQYV. For the CDR3, the DNA is TGTGCCAGCAGCCAGACAGGGGGCCTTGGAGAGCAGTACGTC.

This clone was detected only once. The rearrangement joins TRBV28 to TRBJ2-7; no definite D call. This CDR3 comprises 13 residues. Germline V gives CDR1 MDHEN, CDR2 SYDVKM. The V gene lost 1 base and the J gene lost 2 bases, with 6 bases spanning the gap. CDR3 sequence: CASSLSGPYEQYV. The CDR3 DNA reads as TGTGCCAGCAGTTTATCAGGTCCCTACGAGCAGTACGTC.

V is TRBV6-6 and J is TRBJ2-1, with D possibly TRBD1 on 6 matching bases. The length of the CDR3 is 13 residues. V was cut by 2 bases and J by 7 bases, with 9 bases left in between. The germline V gene encodes CDR1 MNHNY and CDR2 SVGAGI (reference sequence). Here the CDR3 reads CASSYQGSNEQFF. The CDR3 DNA follows: TGTGCCAGCAGTTACCAGGGGTCGAATGAGCAGTTCTTC.

This clone was seen more than once but under ten times. The chain joins TRBV5-1 to TRBJ2-5; perhaps TRBD2 as D (5 bases). The J call may be faulty, since TRBJ2-7 better matches the DNA end. This CDR3 contains 12 residues. Germline CDR1 and CDR2: SGHRS and YFSETQ. The CDR3 DNA follows: TGCGCCAGCAGCTTCGCGGGTTACGAGCAGTACTTC. It encodes CASSFAGYEQYF.

This clone was counted between two and nine times. The chain joins TRBV6-1 to TRBJ2-1; 14 bases align to TRBD2. Losses at the gene ends were 7 bases for V and 10 bases for J; bases not matched to a gene: 9. The CDR3 is 15 residues long. The germline V gene has CDR1 MNHNS and CDR2 SASEGT. The CDR3 region is CASTHQTSGGAEQFF. CDR3 coding DNA: TGTGCCAGCACACATCAGACTAGCGGGGGGGCCGAGCAGTTCTTC.

This clone was counted a single time. The chain uses TRBV10-3 and TRBJ1-1, with D possibly TRBD1 on 6 matching bases. The V gene's germline CDR1 is ENHRY and CDR2 SYGVKD. The CDR3 is 16 residues long. Trimming took off 0 bases at V and 7 bases at J, with 18 bases between the two ends. The CDR3 DNA follows: TGTGCCATCAGTGAGTCTATTGCGGGGGGCAGCCGTGAAGCTTTCTTT. This sequence encodes CAISESIAGGSREAFF.

This clone was counted a few times. This sequence joins TRBV6-4 and TRBJ1-2; TRBD1 might be the D (6 bases). There are 14 residues in the CDR3. The germline V gene has CDR1 MRHNA and CDR2 SNTAGT. Trimming cost V 0 bases and J 7 bases, with 12 bases left between them. The CDR3 protein is CASSDSGGASGYTF. The DNA of the CDR3 is TGTGCCAGCAGTGACTCGGGGGGGGCGAGTGGCTACACCTTC.

The chain has TRBV5-1 and TRBJ1-6; 8 bases match TRBD1. The V segment lost 3 bases and the J segment 0 bases; nucleotides outside the gene matches: 5. This CDR3 spans 17 amino acids. Per the germline V gene, CDR1 is SGHRS and CDR2 is YFSETQ. The CDR3 bases are TGCGCCAGCAGCTCTAGGACAGGGAGCTCCTATAATTCACCCCTCCACTTT. It specifies CASSSRTGSSYNSPLHF.

The V call is TRBV29-1, the J call TRBJ1-1, with D possibly TRBD1 on 6 matching bases. V shed 1 base and J shed 4 bases, with 13 bases lying between them. CDR1 and CDR2 from the germline V gene are SQVTM and ANQGSEA. The CDR3 length is 14 residues. CDR3 DNA: TGCAGCGTTGAAGGCCTACAGGGAGCCACTGAAGCTTTCTTT. Residues: CSVEGLQGATEAFF.